This TCR beta chain stems from a study of beta chain features in type 1 diabetes. Study findings and constraints: All four CD4+ subsets of Type 1 diabetes patients contained TCRB CDR3s that were moderately but significantly shorter.

On this clone itself: The antigen remains unidentified.

In germline, CDR1 is SNHLY, CDR2 FYNNEI. V lost 6 bases, J lost 0 bases, and 2 bases stayed unmatched. The CDR3 has 14 amino acids. Reverse transcribing all isolated RNA meant expressed TCRB transcripts were sequenced. Method: immunoSEQ multiplex PCR; TCRdb's copy keeps in-frame clones and lacks some. The sample contains over 600,000 clones, about an eighth of which appear only once. Specimen: naive CD4+ T cells from blood. This receptor was obtained from a man aged 25-40 years with type 1 diabetes. V gene TRBV2 combines with J gene TRBJ1-5; TRBD1 matches 7 bases. The CDR3 nucleotides read TGTGCCAGCAGGGACAGGAATAGCAATCAGCCCCAGCATTTT. Encoded protein: CASRDRNSNQPQHF. Full variable domain (missing parts from reference TRBV2 and TRBJ1-5): EPEVTQTPSHQVTQMGQEVILRCVPISNHLYFYWYRQILGQKVEFLVSFYNNEISEKSEIFDDQFSVERPDGSNFTLKIRSTKLEDSAMYFCASRDRNSNQPQHFGDGTRLSIL.